The present TCR beta chain was sequenced within a study of CD8+ T cells in alopecia areata. As to treatment: oral pan-JAK inhibitor, 5-10 mg twice daily. The CDR3 contains 15 residues. V lost 0 bases and J 5 bases, leaving 11 bases between the germline ends. The germline CDR1 and CDR2 sequences are SGDLS and YYNGEE. Extracted RNA was reverse transcribed, and the resulting cDNA served as sequencing template. Data came from immunoSEQ multiplex PCR; TCRdb stores just in-frame clones and leaves some out. Counted here are fewer than 250,000 clones, 35% to 40% occurring once; the ten biggest clones make up 0.48%.

The input for sequencing was CD4+ T cells sorted from blood, taken between weeks 30 and 35, from a patient treated with tofacitinib. The clonotype was recovered from a human donor with alopecia areata. The chain links TRBV9 to TRBJ2-2, with no clear D. The CDR3 region has the DNA TGTGCCAGCAGCGTAGCGAGTGGGCCTACCGGGGAGCTGTTTTTT. This codes for CASSVASGPTGELFF.